These 7 T cell receptor beta chains share one sample of origin, sequenced in a study of vaccination effects on CD4 cells after COVID-19. Antigens of these TCRs are unknown. Sequencing followed a ViraFEST assay step that expanded antigen-specific CD4+ T cells with viral peptide pools. Researchers isolated CD4+ T cells once ten to eleven days of culture had elapsed. Infection dated between March and December 2020, before the Alpha, Beta and Delta variants reached the United States. Sequencing was performed with immunoSEQ multiplex PCR; in TCRdb, only in-frame clones are kept and a portion is missing. The table has some 19,000 clones, approximately 73% seen once; the top ten hold less than 50%. Sequencing was performed on CD4+ T cells from PBMCs cultured with a peptide pool, taken before COVID-19 vaccination. The source is a human donor who had a prior SARS-CoV-2 infection.

This clone occurred a few times. The chain links TRBV7-9 to TRBJ2-1, with D perhaps TRBD1 or TRBD2 (5 bases each). Trimming left V 1 base short and J 8 bases short, with 12 bases between. CDR3 size: 14 residues. Germline V gene lookup returns CDR1 SEHNR and CDR2 FQNEAQ (reference sequence). This chain's CDR3 is CASSLDLGVDEQFF. DNA for the CDR3: TGTGCCAGCAGCTTAGATTTGGGGGTCGATGAGCAGTTCTTC.

This clone has only a few counts. The chain uses TRBV19 and TRBJ1-6; 9 nucleotides agree with TRBD1. Per germline, CDR1 LNHDA and CDR2 SQIVND (reference sequence). J was trimmed by 10 bases and V by 5 bases; bases with no gene match: 6. The CDR3 is 14 amino acids. The CDR3 loop reads CASSPRDRDSPLHF. The DNA for the CDR3 is TGTGCCAGTAGTCCCCGGGACAGGGACTCACCCCTCCACTTT.

CDR3 nucleotides: TGTGCCAGCACCTCGACTAGGGGGGGTTCTAACTATGGCTACACCTTC. Translating gives CASTSTRGGSNYGYTF. This chain links TRBV7-9 with TRBJ1-2, with D tentatively TRBD1 (6 bases). The germline gives CDR1 SEHNR, CDR2 FQNEAQ (reference sequence). The CDR3 contains 16 residues. V shed 7 bases and J shed 0 bases, with 18 bases lying between them.

This chain uses TRBV5-1 with TRBJ2-7; TRBD2 matches at 13 bases. The CDR3 extends over 15 amino acids. V gave up 3 bases and J gave up 5 bases; unmatched junction bases: 5. The germline CDR1 and CDR2 sequences are SGHRS and YFSETQ. The CDR3 region has the DNA TGCGCCAGCAGCTCCAGACTAGCGGGGGGTGACGAGCAGTACTTC. This translates into CASSSRLAGGDEQYF.

This clone has a handful of counts. The chain recombines TRBV12-3 or TRBV12-4 with TRBJ2-3; no definite D call. The CDR3 is made up of 11 amino acids. V was pared by 8 bases and J by 5 bases, with 8 bases between. The CDR3 region is CASSIGDTQYF. In DNA, the CDR3 is TGTGCCAGCTCGATAGGAGATACGCAGTATTTT.

The chain is built from TRBV2 and TRBJ1-4; D unresolved. This CDR3 has 11 amino acids. V was clipped by 3 bases and J by 8 bases, with 4 bases between them. Germline-derived CDR1 and CDR2 are SNHLY and FYNNEI. CDR3 residues: CASSEAEKLFF. In DNA form, the CDR3 reads TGTGCCAGCAGTGAGGCCGAAAAACTGTTTTTT.

The V call is TRBV9, the J call TRBJ1-1, with 7 bases lining up with TRBD1. Germline loops: CDR1 SGDLS, CDR2 YYNGEE. The CDR3 length is 15 residues. The trim removed 6 bases at V and 2 bases at J, leaving 10 bases unmatched. The CDR3 DNA is TGTGCCAGCAACCCCTCGGGACAGACTAACACTGAAGCTTTCTTT. It is translated as CASNPSGQTNTEAFF.